The 7 T cell receptor beta chains below come from one sample, sequenced in a study of identical twins. TCRdb recomputed calls from the 5' RACE reads with MiXCR, one row per CDR3 protein. In the table there are hundreds of thousands of distinct CDR3 sequences, roughly 20% of which are singletons. This sample was shared with a second study, whose subject was T cells expressing NK-cell markers.

The specimen sequenced was PBMCs. The source of these receptors is a woman aged 18-30 years in good health.

The V gene is TRBV20-1, the J gene TRBJ1-4; no clear D. This CDR3 is 13 amino acids long. Trimming shortened V by 5 bases and J by 6 bases, and 13 bases separated the two germline ends. The germline gives CDR1 DFQATT, CDR2 SNEGSKA (reference sequence). CDR3 in amino acids: CSARVQSYEKLFF. As DNA, the CDR3 is TGCAGTGCTCGGGTACAGAGTTATGAAAAACTGTTTTTT.

This sequence joins TRBV28 and TRBJ2-7, with 11 bases matching TRBD1. Germline CDR1 MDHEN, CDR2 SYDVKM. After removal of 2 bases from V and 6 bases from J, the junction contained 12 bases not matched to a gene. CDR3 length: 17 amino acids. The CDR3 coding sequence is TGTGCCAGCAGTTTAATAGGACAGGGGGCCTTCGCACCCGAGCAGTACTTC. Amino acids: CASSLIGQGAFAPEQYF.

This clonotype was seen many times. V usage is TRBV5-1 and J usage is TRBJ1-2, with D uncertain. V lost 0 bases and J 0 bases, leaving 6 bases between the germline ends. The germline gives CDR1 SGHRS, CDR2 YFSETQ. This CDR3 contains 14 residues. CDR3 in amino acids: CASSLVESNYGYTF. The CDR3 region has the DNA TGCGCCAGCAGCTTGGTAGAGTCTAACTATGGCTACACCTTC.

Many counts were recorded for this clonotype. The genes are TRBV5-6 and TRBJ2-7, with 9 bases identical to TRBD2. Germline V gene sequence: CDR1 SGHDT, CDR2 YYEEEE. The J segment lost 6 bases and the V segment lost 1 base, leaving 8 bases of the junction unmatched. The CDR3 is made up of 15 amino acids. CDR3 sequence (DNA): TGTGCCAGCAGCTTGTTGGCTAGCGGGACGTCCGAGCAGTACTTC. The encoded protein is CASSLLASGTSEQYF.

The genes are TRBV9 and TRBJ1-2, with D maybe TRBD1 (5 bases). The ends were cut back, 4 bases at V and 4 bases at J, with 14 bases in the middle. Germline CDR1 and CDR2: SGDLS and YYNGEE. The CDR3 is made up of 14 amino acids. DNA of the CDR3: TGTGCCAGCAGCACCCGGGACGGGAGCTATGGCTACACCTTC. Residues: CASSTRDGSYGYTF.

The chain employs TRBV20-1 and TRBJ2-7, with 8 nucleotides matching TRBD2. The CDR3 is 12 amino acids. With 2 bases clipped from V and 6 bases from J, the junction kept 3 bases outside the gene matches. Germline values: CDR1 DFQATT, CDR2 SNEGSKA (reference sequence). The CDR3 DNA follows: TGCAGTGCTAGATCGCGGGAGGTCGAGCAGTACTTC. It encodes CSARSREVEQYF.

This clonotype has more than one count but fewer than ten. The chain recombines TRBV5-1 with TRBJ1-2, with unresolved D. Per the germline V gene, CDR1 is SGHRS and CDR2 is YFSETQ. This CDR3 has 14 residues. Trimming removed 0 bases from V and 5 bases from J, with 11 bases in between. CDR3 nucleotide sequence: TGCGCCAGCAGCTTGGAGGACTCGATATATGGCTACACCTTC. Protein sequence: CASSLEDSIYGYTF.